This TCR beta chain is from a study of CD8+ T cells in alopecia areata. The overall study: Treated individuals took tofacitinib by mouth, 5 to 10 mg twice daily. Severity of treated patients was scored by affected scalp percentage.

The sequencing template was cDNA reverse transcribed from extracted RNA. Sequencing used immunoSEQ multiplex PCR; TCRdb keeps in-frame clones, though not all of them. This sample yields more than 90,000 clones, of which about three fifths are seen a single time; 25% to 30% belongs to the top ten. V was cut by 2 bases and J by 9 bases, with 25 bases left in between. Germline values: CDR1 LNHNV, CDR2 YYDKDF (reference sequence). This CDR3 has 17 residues. General study points: Tofacitinib significantly decreased scalp clonality and expanded CD8+ clones among top 100.

Described treatment: oral pan-JAK inhibitor, 5-10 mg twice daily. Those with alopecia areata gave lesional scalp punch biopsies and peripheral blood. This clone was observed once. Its matching antigen is unknown. The origin of this receptor is a human donor with alopecia areata. The V call is TRBV15, the J call TRBJ2-5; tentative D call: TRBD2 (5 bases). The specimen comprised CD8+ T cells sorted from blood, sampled at week 4, from a patient treated with tofacitinib. Here the CDR3 reads CATSRLDPAASKRAQYF. CDR3 bases: TGTGCCACCAGCAGACTCGACCCAGCGGCGAGTAAAAGGGCCCAGTACTTC.